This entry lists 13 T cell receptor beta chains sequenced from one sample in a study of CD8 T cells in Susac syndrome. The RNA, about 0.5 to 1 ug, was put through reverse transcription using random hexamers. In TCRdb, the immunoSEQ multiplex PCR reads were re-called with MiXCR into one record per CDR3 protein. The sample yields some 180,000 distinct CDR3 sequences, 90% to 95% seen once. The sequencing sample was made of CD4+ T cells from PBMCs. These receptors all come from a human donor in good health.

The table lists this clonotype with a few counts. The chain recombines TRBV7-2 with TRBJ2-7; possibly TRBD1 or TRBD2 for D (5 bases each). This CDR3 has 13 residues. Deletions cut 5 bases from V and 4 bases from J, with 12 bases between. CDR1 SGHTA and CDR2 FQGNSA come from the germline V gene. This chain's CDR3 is CASSVGTDYEQYF. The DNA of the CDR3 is TGTGCCAGCAGCGTCGGGACGGATTACGAGCAGTACTTC.

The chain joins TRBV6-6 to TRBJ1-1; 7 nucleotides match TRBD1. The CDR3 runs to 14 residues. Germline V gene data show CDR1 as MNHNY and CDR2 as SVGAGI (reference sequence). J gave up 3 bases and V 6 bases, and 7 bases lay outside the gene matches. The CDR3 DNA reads TGTGCCAGCAGCCCCTCTACAGGGGACACTGAAGCTTTCTTT. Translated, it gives CASSPSTGDTEAFF.

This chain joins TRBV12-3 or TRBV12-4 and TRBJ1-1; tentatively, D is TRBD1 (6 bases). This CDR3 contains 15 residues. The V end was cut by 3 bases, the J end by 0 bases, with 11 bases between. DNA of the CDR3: TGTGCCAGCAGTTTGGGGGCTGGGGTGAACACTGAAGCTTTCTTT. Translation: CASSLGAGVNTEAFF.

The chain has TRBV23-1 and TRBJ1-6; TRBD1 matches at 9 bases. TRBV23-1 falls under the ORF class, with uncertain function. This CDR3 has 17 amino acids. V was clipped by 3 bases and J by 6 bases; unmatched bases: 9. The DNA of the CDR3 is TGCGCCAGCAGTCAGCTTCAGGCGACAGGGGGTAATTCACCCCTCCACTTT. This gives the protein CASSQLQATGGNSPLHF.

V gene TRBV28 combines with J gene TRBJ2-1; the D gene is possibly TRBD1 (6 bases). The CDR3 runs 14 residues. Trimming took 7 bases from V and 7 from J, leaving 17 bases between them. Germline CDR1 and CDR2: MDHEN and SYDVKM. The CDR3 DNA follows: TGTGCCAGCAAGGGCCCCAGGGGTGGTAATGAGCAGTTCTTC. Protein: CASKGPRGGNEQFF.

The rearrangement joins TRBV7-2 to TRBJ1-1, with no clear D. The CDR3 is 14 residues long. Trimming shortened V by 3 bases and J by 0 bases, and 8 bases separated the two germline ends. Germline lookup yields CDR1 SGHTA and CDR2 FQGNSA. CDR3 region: CASSLDGMNTEAFF. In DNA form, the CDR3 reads TGTGCCAGCAGCTTGGACGGGATGAACACTGAAGCTTTCTTT.

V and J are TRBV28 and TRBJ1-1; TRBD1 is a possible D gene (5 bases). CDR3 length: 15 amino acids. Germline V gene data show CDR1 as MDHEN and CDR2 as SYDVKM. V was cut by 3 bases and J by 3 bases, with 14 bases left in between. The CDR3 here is CASSFLADSDTEAFF. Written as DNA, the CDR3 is TGTGCCAGCAGTTTCCTGGCAGACAGTGACACTGAAGCTTTCTTT.

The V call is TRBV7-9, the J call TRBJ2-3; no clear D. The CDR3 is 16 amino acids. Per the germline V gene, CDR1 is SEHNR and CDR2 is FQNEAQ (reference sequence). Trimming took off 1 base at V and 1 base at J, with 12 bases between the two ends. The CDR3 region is CASSLGSTRGTDTQYF. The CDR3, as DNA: TGTGCCAGCAGCTTAGGGTCCACGAGAGGCACAGATACGCAGTATTTT.

Here the CDR3 reads CASSFRDRGFQFF. The CDR3 coding sequence is TGTGCCAGCAGTTTCCGGGACAGGGGCTTTCAGTTCTTC. This chain uses TRBV12-3 or TRBV12-4 with TRBJ2-1, with 10 bases that match TRBD1. Unmatched junction bases numbered 6, after V lost 3 bases and J lost 13 bases. This CDR3 is 13 amino acids long.

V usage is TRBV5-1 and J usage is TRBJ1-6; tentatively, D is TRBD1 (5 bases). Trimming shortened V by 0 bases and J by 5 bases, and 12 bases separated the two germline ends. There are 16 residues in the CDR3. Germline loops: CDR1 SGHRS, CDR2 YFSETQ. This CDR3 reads CASSLATGTDNSPLHF. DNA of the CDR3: TGCGCCAGCAGCTTGGCAACCGGGACGGATAATTCACCCCTCCACTTT.

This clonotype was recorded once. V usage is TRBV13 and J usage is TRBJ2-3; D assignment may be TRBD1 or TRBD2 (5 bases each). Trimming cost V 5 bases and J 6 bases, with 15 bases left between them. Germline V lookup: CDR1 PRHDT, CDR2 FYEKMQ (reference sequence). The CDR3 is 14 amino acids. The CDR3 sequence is CASSLGALIDTQYF. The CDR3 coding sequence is TGTGCCAGCAGCCTCGGGGCGCTCATCGATACGCAGTATTTT.

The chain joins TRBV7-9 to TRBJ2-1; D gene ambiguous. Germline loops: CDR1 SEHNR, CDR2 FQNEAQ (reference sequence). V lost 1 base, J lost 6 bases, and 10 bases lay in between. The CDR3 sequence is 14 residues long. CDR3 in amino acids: CASSLGRRPNEQFF. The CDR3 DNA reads TGTGCCAGCAGCTTAGGACGGCGACCCAATGAGCAGTTCTTC.

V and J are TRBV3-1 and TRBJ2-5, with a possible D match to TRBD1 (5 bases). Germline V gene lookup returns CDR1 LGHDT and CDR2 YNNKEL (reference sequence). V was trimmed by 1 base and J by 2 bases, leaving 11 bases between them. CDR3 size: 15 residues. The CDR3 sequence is CASSQGGRKQETQYF. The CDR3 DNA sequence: TGTGCCAGCAGCCAAGGGGGCAGGAAACAAGAGACCCAGTACTTC.